A selection of T cell receptor beta chains follows, all from one sample in a study of blood T cell repertoires in COVID-19. The repertoire was sequenced with immunoSEQ multiplex PCR; TCRdb's copy has only in-frame clones and lacks some. This sample has 350,000 to 400,000 clones, with about nine tenths found just once. The sequencing input was PBMCs or T cells enriched from blood (not recorded which). These TCRs come from a woman aged 40 to 50 who had been exposed to COVID-19. CDR3s include the opening cysteine and the closing phenylalanine or tryptophan. Each record gives: V gene, clone size, D gene, J gene, CDR3 protein, CDR3 DNA. D genes are given only for firm matches. Rows give clone size only sometimes, using once, few, many, or a class for an expanded clone.

TRBV19	.	.	TRBJ1-5	CASSNDRYNQPQHF	TGTGCCAGTAGTAACGACAGGTACAATCAGCCCCAGCATTTT
TRBV18	.	.	TRBJ2-5	CASSPRDFQETQYF	TGTGCCAGCTCACCAAGGGACTTCCAAGAGACCCAGTACTTC
TRBV11-2	.	.	TRBJ1-5	CAIELPSPQHF	TGTGCCATCGAACTCCCCTCGCCCCAGCATTTT
TRBV5-6	few	.	TRBJ2-1	CASSVSVRSEQFF	TGTGCCAGCAGCGTTTCGGTACGAAGTGAGCAGTTCTTC
TRBV24-1	.	.	TRBJ2-4	CATSDLKGRNIQYF	TGTGCCACCAGTGATTTGAAGGGGCGAAACATTCAGTACTTC
TRBV7-3	.	TRBD2	TRBJ2-3	CASSFSGGADTQYF	TGTGCCAGCAGCTTCAGCGGGGGGGCAGATACGCAGTATTTT
TRBV6-1	.	.	TRBJ2-3	CASSETAGYTQYF	TGTGCCAGCAGTGAAACCGCAGGGTACACGCAGTATTTT
TRBV24-1	.	.	TRBJ2-1	CATSAGYNEQFF	TGTGCCACCAGTGCCGGGTACAATGAGCAGTTCTTC
TRBV18	.	TRBD1	TRBJ1-1	CASSPRDRGTMNTEAFF	TGTGCCAGCTCACCACGAGACAGGGGGACCATGAACACTGAAGCTTTCTTT
TRBV11-3	.	.	TRBJ1-3	CASSQYISSGNTIYF	TGTGCCAGCAGCCAGTACATTTCCTCTGGAAACACCATATATTTT
TRBV10-3	.	.	TRBJ1-2	CAITWTALTQFYTF	TGTGCCATCACCTGGACAGCCCTTACTCAATTCTACACCTTC
TRBV19	.	TRBD1	TRBJ1-6	CASSSFGQGARNSPLHF	TGTGCCAGTAGTTCTTTTGGACAGGGGGCCAGAAATTCACCCCTCCACTTT
TRBV13	.	TRBD1	TRBJ2-2	CASSSMTGPARAGELFF	TGTGCCAGCAGCTCAATGACAGGGCCGGCAAGGGCCGGGGAGCTGTTTTTT
TRBV18	.	.	TRBJ2-1	CASSPSGANSYNEQFF	TGTGCCAGCTCACCTTCAGGCGCCAACTCCTACAATGAGCAGTTCTTC
TRBV18	.	.	TRBJ1-5	CASSPTGQNQPQHF	TGTGCCAGCTCACCAACAGGTCAAAATCAGCCCCAGCATTTT
TRBV12-5	.	TRBD2	TRBJ2-5	CASGPPELAGAPPRYF	TGTGCTAGTGGTCCACCAGAACTAGCGGGAGCCCCCCCCCGGTACTTC
TRBV7-3	few	.	TRBJ2-1	CASSLSGGRGNEQFF	TGTGCCAGCAGCTTAAGCGGCGGAAGGGGCAATGAGCAGTTCTTC
TRBV30	.	.	TRBJ2-2	CAWSTGQGNTGELFF	TGTGCCTGGAGTACTGGCCAGGGCAACACCGGGGAGCTGTTTTTT
TRBV2	.	.	TRBJ1-1	CASRNQGINTEAFF	TGTGCCAGTAGGAACCAGGGGATTAACACTGAAGCTTTCTTT
TRBV27	.	.	TRBJ1-2	CASSSPLQSPYGYTF	TGTGCCAGCAGTTCCCCTCTACAGTCCCCCTATGGCTACACCTTC
TRBV9	.	TRBD2	TRBJ2-7	CASSVGGGSDEQYF	TGTGCCAGCAGCGTAGGCGGGGGTAGCGACGAGCAGTACTTC
TRBV5-1	.	TRBD1	TRBJ1-4	CASSLDGQGVTNEKLFF	TGCGCCAGCAGCTTGGATGGACAGGGGGTAACTAATGAAAAACTGTTTTTT